This paragraph covers one TCR beta chain sequence. The antigen is undetermined. The data are from a study of OX40 agonist ivuxolimab in advanced cancers. Assay used: immunoSEQ multiplex PCR; TCRdb lists only in-frame clones, some missing. The sample lists some 43,000 clones, 80% to 90% occurring once. V was trimmed by 5 bases and J by 1 base, leaving 8 bases between them. CDR1 and CDR2 from the germline V gene are SGDLS and YYNGEE. The CDR3 loop spans 13 amino acids. Study-wide results and caveats: Certain nonresponders likewise exhibited a low normalized T-cell clonal expansion.

Sample: CD4+ or CD8+ T cells sorted from blood, taken in a trial of the OX40 agonist ivuxolimab. The chain joins TRBV9 to TRBJ2-3, with D maybe TRBD2 (6 bases). This clonotype was obtained from an adult with an advanced solid tumor such as melanoma, head and neck, liver or kidney cancer. The CDR3 loop is CASSGTGTDTQYF. The CDR3, as DNA: TGTGCCAGCAGTGGGACTGGCACAGATACGCAGTATTTT.